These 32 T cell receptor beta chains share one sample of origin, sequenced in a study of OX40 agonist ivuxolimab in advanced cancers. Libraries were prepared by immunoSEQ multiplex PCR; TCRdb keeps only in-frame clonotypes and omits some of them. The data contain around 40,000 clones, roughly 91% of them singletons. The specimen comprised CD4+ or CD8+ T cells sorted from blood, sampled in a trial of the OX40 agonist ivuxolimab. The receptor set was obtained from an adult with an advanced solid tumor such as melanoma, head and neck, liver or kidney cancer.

The CDR3 region has the DNA TGTGCCAGCGCGCTACCGGGGACCGGGGAGCTGTTTTTT. As protein: CASALPGTGELFF. The chain couples TRBV7-9 to TRBJ2-2; D is perhaps TRBD2 (5 bases). V dropped 8 bases and J dropped 5 bases, with 12 bases sitting between them. Looked up from germline, CDR1 is SEHNR and CDR2 is FQNEAQ (reference sequence). This CDR3 is built from 13 residues.

The DNA of the CDR3 is TGTGCCAGTAGTACACCGGACAGATCCTTTAACACTGAAGCTTTCTTT. This sequence encodes CASSTPDRSFNTEAFF. This chain joins TRBV19 and TRBJ1-1, with D possibly matching TRBD1 (6 bases). The CDR3 has 16 amino acids. Germline-derived CDR1 and CDR2 are LNHDA and SQIVND (reference sequence). V lost 4 bases to trimming and J lost 2 bases, with 17 bases between them.

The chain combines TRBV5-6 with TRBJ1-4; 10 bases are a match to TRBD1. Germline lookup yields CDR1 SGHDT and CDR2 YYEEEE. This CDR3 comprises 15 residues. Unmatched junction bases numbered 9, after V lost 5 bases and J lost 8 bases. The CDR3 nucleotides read TGTGCCAGCAGTTTCCGGACAGGGGGAAGAGAAAAACTGTTTTTT. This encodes CASSFRTGGREKLFF.

The CDR3 loop is CASSYRGQGLYEQYF. The CDR3 nucleotides are TGTGCCAGCAGTTACAGGGGGCAGGGATTATACGAGCAGTACTTC. The V call is TRBV27, the J call TRBJ2-7; 9 bases are shared with TRBD1. The ends lost 4 bases at V and 4 bases at J; junction bases unmatched: 8. CDR3 length equals 15 residues. Germline values: CDR1 MNHEY, CDR2 SMNVEV (reference sequence).

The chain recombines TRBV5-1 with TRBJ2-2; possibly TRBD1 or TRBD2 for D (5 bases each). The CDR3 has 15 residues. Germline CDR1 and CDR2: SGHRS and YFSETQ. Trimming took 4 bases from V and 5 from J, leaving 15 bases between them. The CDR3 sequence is CASSRGTERTGELFF. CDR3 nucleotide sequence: TGCGCCAGCAGCCGTGGGACCGAACGGACCGGGGAGCTGTTTTTT.

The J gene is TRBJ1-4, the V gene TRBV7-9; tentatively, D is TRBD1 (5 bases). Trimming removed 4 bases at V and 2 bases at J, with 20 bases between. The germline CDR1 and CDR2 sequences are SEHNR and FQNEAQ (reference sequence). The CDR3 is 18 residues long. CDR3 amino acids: CASSSRSGPPGTNEKLFF. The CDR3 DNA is TGTGCCAGCAGCTCGAGATCCGGGCCTCCAGGGACTAATGAAAAACTGTTTTTT.

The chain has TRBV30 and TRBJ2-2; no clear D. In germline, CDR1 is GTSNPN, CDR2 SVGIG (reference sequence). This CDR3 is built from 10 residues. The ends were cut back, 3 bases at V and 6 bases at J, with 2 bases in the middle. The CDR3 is CAWRAGELFF. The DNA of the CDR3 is TGTGCCTGGAGGGCCGGGGAGCTGTTTTTT.

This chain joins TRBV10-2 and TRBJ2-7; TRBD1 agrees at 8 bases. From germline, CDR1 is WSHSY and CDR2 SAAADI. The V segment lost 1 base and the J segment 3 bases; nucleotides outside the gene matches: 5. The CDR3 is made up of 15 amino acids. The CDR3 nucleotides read TGCGCCAGCAGTGAGTATCTGGGACAGGTCTACGAGCAGTACTTC. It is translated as CASSEYLGQVYEQYF.

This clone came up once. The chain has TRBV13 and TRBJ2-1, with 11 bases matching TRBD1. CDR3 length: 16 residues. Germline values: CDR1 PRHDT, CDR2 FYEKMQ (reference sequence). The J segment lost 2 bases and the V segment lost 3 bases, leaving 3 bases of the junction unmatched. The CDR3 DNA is TGTGCCAGCAGCTTCTCGGGACAGGGGGCCTACAATGAGCAGTTCTTC. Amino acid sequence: CASSFSGQGAYNEQFF.

In DNA form, the CDR3 reads TGTGCCATCAGGGGGACAGGGGTGGGAATTCAAGAGACCCAGTACTTC. Encoded protein: CAIRGTGVGIQETQYF. The chain joins TRBV10-3 to TRBJ2-5, with 10 bases matching TRBD1. The CDR3 loop spans 16 amino acids. The ends lost 6 bases at V and 2 bases at J; junction bases unmatched: 9. Germline CDR1 and CDR2: ENHRY and SYGVKD.

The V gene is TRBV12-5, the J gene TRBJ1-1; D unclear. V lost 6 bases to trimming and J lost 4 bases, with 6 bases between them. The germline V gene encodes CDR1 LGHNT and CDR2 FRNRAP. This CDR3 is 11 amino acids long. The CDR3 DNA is TGTGCTAGTGGGGCGGGCACTGAAGCTTTCTTT. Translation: CASGAGTEAFF.

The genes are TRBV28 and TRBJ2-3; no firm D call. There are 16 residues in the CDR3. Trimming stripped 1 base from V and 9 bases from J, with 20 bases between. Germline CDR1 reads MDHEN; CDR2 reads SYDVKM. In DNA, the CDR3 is TGTGCCAGCAGTTTATTGGCTTCAGCCGAGTACGACACGCAGTATTTT. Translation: CASSLLASAEYDTQYF.

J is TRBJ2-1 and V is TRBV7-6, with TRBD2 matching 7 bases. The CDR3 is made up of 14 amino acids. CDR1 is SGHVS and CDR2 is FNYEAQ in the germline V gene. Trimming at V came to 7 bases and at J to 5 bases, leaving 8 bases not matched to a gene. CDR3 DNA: TGTGCCAGCACGTGGGCTAGCGGAAACAATGAGCAGTTCTTC. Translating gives CASTWASGNNEQFF.

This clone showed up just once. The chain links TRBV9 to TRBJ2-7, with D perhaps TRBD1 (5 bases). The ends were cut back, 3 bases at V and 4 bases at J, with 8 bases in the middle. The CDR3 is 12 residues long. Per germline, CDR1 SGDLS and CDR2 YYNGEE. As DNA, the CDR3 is TGTGCCAGCAGCGGCACAGGTTACGAGCAGTACTTC. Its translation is CASSGTGYEQYF.

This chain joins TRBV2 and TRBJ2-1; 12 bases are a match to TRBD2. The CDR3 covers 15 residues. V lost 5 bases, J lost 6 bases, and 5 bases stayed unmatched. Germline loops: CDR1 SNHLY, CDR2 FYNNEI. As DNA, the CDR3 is TGTGCCAGCAGTTTCTGGGGACTAGCGGGCAATGAGCAGTTCTTC. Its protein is CASSFWGLAGNEQFF.

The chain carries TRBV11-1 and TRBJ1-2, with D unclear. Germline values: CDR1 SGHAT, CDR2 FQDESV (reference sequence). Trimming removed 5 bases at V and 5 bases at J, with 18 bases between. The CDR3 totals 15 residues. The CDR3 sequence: CASSPEFGALYGYTF. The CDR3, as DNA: TGTGCCAGCAGCCCAGAGTTCGGAGCCCTTTATGGCTACACCTTC. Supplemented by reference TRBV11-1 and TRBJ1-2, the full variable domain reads EAEVAQSPRYKITEKSQAVAFWCDPISGHATLYWYRQILGQGPELLVQFQDESVVDDSQLPKDRFSAERLKGVDSTLKIQPAELGDSAMYLCASSPEFGALYGYTFGSGTRLTVV.

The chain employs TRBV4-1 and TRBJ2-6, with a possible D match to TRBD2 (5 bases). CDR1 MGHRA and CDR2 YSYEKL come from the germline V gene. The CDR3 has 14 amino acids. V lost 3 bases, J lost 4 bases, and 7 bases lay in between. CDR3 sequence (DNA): TGCGCCAGCAGCCAGGGAGCAGGGGCCAACGTCCTGACTTTC. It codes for CASSQGAGANVLTF.

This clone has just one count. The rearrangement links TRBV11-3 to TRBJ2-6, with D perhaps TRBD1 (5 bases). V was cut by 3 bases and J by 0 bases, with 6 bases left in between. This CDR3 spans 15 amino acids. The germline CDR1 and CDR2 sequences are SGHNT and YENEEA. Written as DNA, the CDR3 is TGTGCCAGCAGCTTGGGGCACTCTGGGGCCAACGTCCTGACTTTC. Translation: CASSLGHSGANVLTF. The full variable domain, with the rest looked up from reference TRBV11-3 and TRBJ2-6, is EAGVVQSPRYKIIEKKQPVAFWCNPISGHNTLYWYLQNLGQGPELLIRYENEEAVDDSQLPKDRFSAERLKGVDSTLKIQPAELGDSAVYLCASSLGHSGANVLTFGAGSRLTVL.

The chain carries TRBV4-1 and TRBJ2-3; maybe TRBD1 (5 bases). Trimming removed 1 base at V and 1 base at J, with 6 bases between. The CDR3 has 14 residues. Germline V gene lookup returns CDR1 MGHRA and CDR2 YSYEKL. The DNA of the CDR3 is TGCGCCAGCAGCCAAGGGGGCGGCACAGATACGCAGTATTTT. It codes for CASSQGGGTDTQYF.

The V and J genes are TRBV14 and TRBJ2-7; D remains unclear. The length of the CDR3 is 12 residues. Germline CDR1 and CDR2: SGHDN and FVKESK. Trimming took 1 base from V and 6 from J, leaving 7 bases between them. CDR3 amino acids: CASSQVYSEQYF. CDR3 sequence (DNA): TGTGCCAGCAGCCAAGTCTATTCCGAGCAGTACTTC.

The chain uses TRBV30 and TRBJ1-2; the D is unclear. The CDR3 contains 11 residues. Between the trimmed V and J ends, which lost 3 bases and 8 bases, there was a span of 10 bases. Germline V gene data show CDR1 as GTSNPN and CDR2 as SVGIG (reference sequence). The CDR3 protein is CAWRGGWGYTF. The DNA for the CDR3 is TGTGCCTGGAGGGGTGGTTGGGGCTACACCTTC.

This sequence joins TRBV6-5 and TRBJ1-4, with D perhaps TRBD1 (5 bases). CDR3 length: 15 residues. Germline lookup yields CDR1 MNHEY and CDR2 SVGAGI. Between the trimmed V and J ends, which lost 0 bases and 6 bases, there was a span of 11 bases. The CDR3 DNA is TGTGCCAGCAGTTACTCATGGGGGAGTGATGAAAAACTGTTTTTT. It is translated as CASSYSWGSDEKLFF.

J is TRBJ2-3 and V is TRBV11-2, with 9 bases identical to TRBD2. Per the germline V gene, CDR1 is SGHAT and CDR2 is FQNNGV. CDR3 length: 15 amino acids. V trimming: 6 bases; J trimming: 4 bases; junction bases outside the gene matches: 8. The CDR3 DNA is TGTGCCAGCAGTAAAGTAGCGGGAGAGGCAGATACGCAGTATTTT. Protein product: CASSKVAGEADTQYF.

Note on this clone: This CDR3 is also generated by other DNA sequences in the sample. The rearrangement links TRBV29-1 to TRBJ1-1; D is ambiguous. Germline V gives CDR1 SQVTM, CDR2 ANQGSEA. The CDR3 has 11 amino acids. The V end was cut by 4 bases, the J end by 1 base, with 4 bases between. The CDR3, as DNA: TGCAGCGTTGGGCAGAACACTGAAGCTTTCTTT. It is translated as CSVGQNTEAFF.

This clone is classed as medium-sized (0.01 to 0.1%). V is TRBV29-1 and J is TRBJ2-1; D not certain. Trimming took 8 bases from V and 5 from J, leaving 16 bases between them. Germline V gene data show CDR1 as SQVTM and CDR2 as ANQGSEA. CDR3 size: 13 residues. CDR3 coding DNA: TGCAGCCCGTTATTGTCGATGAACAATGAGCAGTTCTTC. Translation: CSPLLSMNNEQFF.

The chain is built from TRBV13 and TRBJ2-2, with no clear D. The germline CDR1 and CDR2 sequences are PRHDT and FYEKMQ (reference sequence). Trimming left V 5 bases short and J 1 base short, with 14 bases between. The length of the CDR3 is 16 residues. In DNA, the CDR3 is TGTGCCAGCAGCCCCATAGGGCAGGAGAACACCGGGGAGCTGTTTTTT. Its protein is CASSPIGQENTGELFF.

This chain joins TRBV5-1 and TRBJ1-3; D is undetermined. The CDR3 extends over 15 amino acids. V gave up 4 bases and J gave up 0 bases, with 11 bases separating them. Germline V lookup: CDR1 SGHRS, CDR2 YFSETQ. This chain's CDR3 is CASSPDLTSGNTIYF. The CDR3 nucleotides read TGCGCCAGCAGCCCGGACTTAACCTCTGGAAACACCATATATTTT.

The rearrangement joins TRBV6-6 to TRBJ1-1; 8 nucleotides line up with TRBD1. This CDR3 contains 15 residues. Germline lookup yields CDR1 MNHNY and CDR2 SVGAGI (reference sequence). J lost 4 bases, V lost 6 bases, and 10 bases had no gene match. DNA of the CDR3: TGTGCCAGCAGCCGCGGGACAGGAGGGGGCACTGAAGCTTTCTTT. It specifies CASSRGTGGGTEAFF.

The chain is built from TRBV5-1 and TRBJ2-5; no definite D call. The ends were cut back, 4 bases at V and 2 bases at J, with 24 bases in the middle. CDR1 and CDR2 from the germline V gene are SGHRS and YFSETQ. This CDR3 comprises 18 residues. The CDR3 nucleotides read TGCGCCAGCAGCCCCTATAACGCCGATCCGGGTCGTCAAGAGACCCAGTACTTC. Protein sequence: CASSPYNADPGRQETQYF.

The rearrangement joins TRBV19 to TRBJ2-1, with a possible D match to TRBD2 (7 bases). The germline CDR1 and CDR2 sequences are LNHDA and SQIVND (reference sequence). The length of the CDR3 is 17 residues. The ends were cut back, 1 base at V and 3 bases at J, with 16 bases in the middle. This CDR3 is CASSIVGAGANYNEQFF. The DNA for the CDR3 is TGTGCCAGTAGTATAGTCGGCGCGGGGGCCAACTACAATGAGCAGTTCTTC.

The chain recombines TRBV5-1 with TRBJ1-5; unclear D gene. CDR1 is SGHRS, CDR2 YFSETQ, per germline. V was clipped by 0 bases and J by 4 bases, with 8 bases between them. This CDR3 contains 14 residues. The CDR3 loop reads CASSLVGGNQPQHF. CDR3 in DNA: TGCGCCAGCAGCTTGGTAGGAGGGAATCAGCCCCAGCATTTT.

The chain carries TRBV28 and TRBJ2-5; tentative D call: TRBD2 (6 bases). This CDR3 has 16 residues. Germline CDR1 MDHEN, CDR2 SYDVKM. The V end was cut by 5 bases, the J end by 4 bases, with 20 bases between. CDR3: CASSPPLEGGGETQYF. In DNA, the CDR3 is TGTGCCAGCAGTCCCCCCCTGGAGGGAGGCGGAGAGACCCAGTACTTC.